Given below is one TCR beta chain in context. There are 15 residues in the CDR3. The V end lost 5 bases, the J end lost 1 base, and 15 bases lay between the germline ends. CDR1 and CDR2 (germline): MNHEY, SMNVEV (reference sequence). The data originate from a study of blood T cell repertoires in COVID-19. The repertoire was sequenced with immunoSEQ multiplex PCR; TCRdb's copy has only in-frame clones and lacks some. The data show tens of thousands of clones, approximately 92% seen once. The sequenced material came from peripheral blood. This TCR was recovered from a woman older than 75 with acute or convalescent COVID-19. This chain uses TRBV27 with TRBJ2-7; perhaps TRBD1 as D (6 bases). The CDR3 is CASSPRQVVSYEQYF. CDR3 DNA: TGTGCCAGCAGTCCGAGACAGGTCGTATCCTACGAGCAGTACTTC.